Shown below are 23 T cell receptor beta chains from a single sample sequenced in a study of T cell responses to AZD1222 COVID-19 vaccine. The data were produced by immunoSEQ multiplex PCR, yet TCRdb's version contains in-frame clones alone and is incomplete. The repertoire holds 150,000 or so clones, with approximately 88% as singletons. The sequences come from peripheral blood, collected on day 0 of AZD1222 vaccination. The source of these receptors is an adult in good health.

The chain has TRBV3-1 (or the pseudogene TRBV3-2) and TRBJ2-3; TRBD1 is a possible D gene (6 bases). From germline, CDR1 is LGHDT and CDR2 YNNKEL (reference sequence). This CDR3 comprises 15 residues. V lost 2 bases and J lost 0, with 9 bases in between. The DNA of the CDR3 is TGTGCCAGCAGCCAATGGCAGGGGAGCACAGATACGCAGTATTTT. Encoded protein: CASSQWQGSTDTQYF.

The chain recombines TRBV5-1 with TRBJ2-1, with 15 bases lining up with TRBD2. Trimming removed 4 bases from V and 8 bases from J; junction bases left unmatched: 4. Germline V lookup: CDR1 SGHRS, CDR2 YFSETQ. This CDR3 has 15 amino acids. The CDR3 loop reads CASSTGLAGGDEQFF. Written as DNA, the CDR3 is TGCGCCAGCAGCACGGGACTAGCGGGGGGTGATGAGCAGTTCTTC.

This clone was detected ten times or more. The chain joins TRBV9 to TRBJ2-2; 7 bases agree with TRBD2. The V and J ends lost 4 bases and 7 bases, in that order; junction bases with no gene match: 10. The CDR3 runs to 15 residues. The germline V gene has CDR1 SGDLS and CDR2 YYNGEE. CDR3 in DNA: TGTGCCAGCAGCCCCCGGACTAGTAAGAGCGGGGAGCTGTTTTTT. Residues: CASSPRTSKSGELFF.

The chain carries TRBV7-2 and TRBJ2-7, with D unclear. V dropped 2 bases and J dropped 3 bases, with 8 bases sitting between them. The germline V gene has CDR1 SGHTA and CDR2 FQGNSA. The CDR3 is 13 amino acids. The CDR3 loop is CASSLTPLYEQYF. CDR3 DNA: TGTGCCAGCAGCTTAACACCCCTCTACGAGCAGTACTTC.

The chain couples TRBV18 to TRBJ2-7; D gene unclear. Between the trimmed V and J ends, which lost 4 bases and 7 bases, there was a span of 8 bases. The CDR3 contains 11 residues. CDR1 is KGHSH and CDR2 is LQKENI in the germline V gene. CDR3 residues: CASSQQWEQYF. Written as DNA, the CDR3 is TGTGCCAGCTCACAACAATGGGAGCAGTACTTC.

The chain is built from TRBV29-1 and TRBJ1-2, with a possible D match to TRBD1 (5 bases). CDR1 and CDR2 from the germline V gene are SQVTM and ANQGSEA. The CDR3 is made up of 14 amino acids. The V end lost 6 bases, the J end lost 4 bases, and 18 bases lay between the germline ends. The CDR3 region has the DNA TGCAGCGTCCCTGGGGGGTCCGGGGGCTATGGCTACACCTTC. It yields the protein CSVPGGSGGYGYTF.

This clone turned up a few times. The chain has TRBV3-1 (or the pseudogene TRBV3-2) and TRBJ1-2; 9 nucleotides agree with TRBD1. Germline V gene sequence: CDR1 LGHDT, CDR2 YNNKEL (reference sequence). The J segment lost 5 bases and the V segment lost 3 bases, leaving 1 base of the junction unmatched. The length of the CDR3 is 13 residues. The CDR3 spells CASSQTGGYGYTF. As DNA, the CDR3 is TGTGCCAGCAGCCAGACAGGGGGGTATGGCTACACCTTC.

The V gene is TRBV12-3 or TRBV12-4, the J gene TRBJ2-1; D unresolved. CDR3 length equals 12 residues. Trimming stripped 0 bases from V and 15 bases from J, with 12 bases between. CDR3 residues: CASSLAIRLRFF. Written as DNA, the CDR3 is TGTGCCAGCAGTTTAGCGATTAGACTTCGGTTCTTC.

The J gene is TRBJ2-7, the V gene TRBV3-1 (or the pseudogene TRBV3-2); D might be TRBD2 (5 bases). Germline V gives CDR1 LGHDT, CDR2 YNNKEL (reference sequence). CDR3 length: 13 amino acids. V dropped 1 base and J dropped 3 bases, with 7 bases sitting between them. CDR3 in amino acids: CASSQGTDYEQYF. The CDR3 bases are TGTGCCAGCAGCCAAGGGACTGACTACGAGCAGTACTTC.

The chain carries TRBV4-2 and TRBJ1-2; D call uncertain. Trimming shortened V by 0 bases and J by 2 bases, and 19 bases separated the two germline ends. Germline assignment: CDR1 LGHNA and CDR2 YNFKEQ. The CDR3 is made up of 18 amino acids. CDR3 DNA: TGTGCCAGCAGCCAAGAAGTTGGGATCTATCAGAGAAACTATGGCTACACCTTC. This translates into CASSQEVGIYQRNYGYTF.

The chain recombines TRBV2 with TRBJ2-7; 7 bases align to TRBD1. CDR1 SNHLY and CDR2 FYNNEI come from the germline V gene. This CDR3 region has 15 residues. V was clipped by 1 base and J by 5 bases; unmatched bases: 8. The CDR3 sequence is CASSEGRQGINEQYF. CDR3 sequence (DNA): TGTGCCAGCAGTGAAGGGCGACAGGGCATCAACGAGCAGTACTTC.

The chain uses TRBV28 and TRBJ1-2, with 7 bases matching TRBD1. The CDR3 is 15 amino acids. Germline CDR1 is MDHEN and CDR2 is SYDVKM. The J segment lost 3 bases and the V segment lost 9 bases, leaving 13 bases of the junction unmatched. The CDR3 DNA is TGTGCCAGTACTCAAAGCAGGGGGATTGACTATGGCTACACCTTC. Its translation: CASTQSRGIDYGYTF.

The chain links TRBV5-1 to TRBJ1-2; weak D call: TRBD1 (5 bases). The CDR3 sequence is 13 residues long. V was cut by 5 bases and J by 5 bases, with 13 bases left in between. Per germline, CDR1 SGHRS and CDR2 YFSETQ. CDR3 amino acids: CASSPGPGYGYTF. The CDR3 coding sequence is TGCGCCAGCAGTCCGGGACCTGGGTATGGCTACACCTTC. The full variable domain, with the rest looked up from reference TRBV5-1 and TRBJ1-2, is KAGVTQTPRYLIKTRGQQVTLSCSPISGHRSVSWYQQTPGQGLQFLFEYFSETQRNKGNFPGRFSGRQFSNSRSEMNVSTLELGDSALYLCASSPGPGYGYTFGSGTRLTVV.

The chain carries TRBV7-9 and TRBJ1-2, with D perhaps TRBD1 (6 bases). The V gene lost 10 bases and the J gene lost 6 bases, with 18 bases spanning the gap. CDR1 and CDR2 (germline): SEHNR, FQNEAQ (reference sequence). The CDR3 contains 13 residues. The CDR3 DNA sequence: TGTGCCATCATCCCGGGACACCACCATGGCTACACCTTC. Protein product: CAIIPGHHHGYTF.

The gene calls are TRBV6-5 and TRBJ1-1, with 11 bases matching TRBD1. Trimming removed 6 bases from V and 10 bases from J; junction bases left unmatched: 16. CDR1 is MNHEY and CDR2 is SVGAGI in the germline V gene. The CDR3 contains 16 residues. CDR3 region: CASRYLAGTGGSGAFF. The CDR3, as DNA: TGTGCCAGCAGATACCTAGCCGGGACAGGGGGTTCGGGAGCTTTCTTT.

This chain links TRBV3-1 (or the pseudogene TRBV3-2) with TRBJ1-1; 8 nucleotides line up with TRBD1. J was trimmed by 3 bases and V by 4 bases; bases with no gene match: 10. Germline assignment: CDR1 LGHDT and CDR2 YNNKEL (reference sequence). The CDR3 extends over 16 amino acids. CDR3 sequence: CASSPTSGQGYTEAFF. In DNA form, the CDR3 reads TGTGCCAGCAGCCCAACCTCCGGACAGGGTTACACTGAAGCTTTCTTT.

V usage is TRBV14 and J usage is TRBJ1-1, with D uncertain. Germline-derived CDR1 and CDR2 are SGHDN and FVKESK. This CDR3 has 18 amino acids. With 1 base removed from V and 3 bases from J, the gap between germline ends came to 21 bases. The CDR3: CASSQGSERVRRHTEAFF. CDR3 sequence (DNA): TGTGCCAGCAGCCAAGGGTCTGAACGGGTAAGGCGGCACACTGAAGCTTTCTTT.

This chain joins TRBV5-1 and TRBJ2-1; 7 nucleotides line up with TRBD1. The junction had 6 bases not matched to a gene; V was cut back by 0 bases and J by 6 bases. Germline-derived CDR1 and CDR2 are SGHRS and YFSETQ. The CDR3 has 15 residues. Written as DNA, the CDR3 is TGCGCCAGCAGCTTGGCGGGACAGTCATTCAATGAGCAGTTCTTC. Amino acid sequence: CASSLAGQSFNEQFF.

The chain carries TRBV30 and TRBJ1-1; the D is unclear. V lost 1 base to trimming and J lost 8 bases, with 11 bases between them. Germline CDR1 GTSNPN, CDR2 SVGIG (reference sequence). The CDR3 has 12 amino acids. The DNA of the CDR3 is TGTGCCTGGAGTGCCCTCGCAAACGAAGCTTTCTTT. Its translation: CAWSALANEAFF. The complete variable domain, with remaining parts taken from reference TRBV30 and TRBJ1-1, reads SQTIHQWPATLVQPVGSPLSLECTVEGTSNPNLYWYRQAAGRGLQLLFYSVGIGQISSEVPQNLSASRPQDRQFILSSKKLLLSDSGFYLCAWSALANEAFFGQGTRLTVV.

For the CDR3, the DNA is TGTGCCAGCAGCTTGGAGCCCGAGCAGTTCTTC. Translation gives CASSLEPEQFF. The V call is TRBV5-4, the J call TRBJ2-1; no clear D gene. Trimming removed 0 bases at V and 10 bases at J, with 5 bases between. The CDR3 covers 11 residues. Per germline, CDR1 SGHNT and CDR2 YYREEE (reference sequence). Filled out from reference TRBV5-4 and TRBJ2-1, the complete variable domain reads ETGVTQSPTHLIKTRGQQVTLRCSSQSGHNTVSWYQQALGQGPQFIFQYYREEENGRGNFPPRFSGLQFPNYSSELNVNALELDDSALYLCASSLEPEQFFGPGTRLTVL.

The chain has TRBV7-2 and TRBJ1-4; a possible D gene is TRBD1 (6 bases). The V gene lost 5 bases and the J gene lost 8 bases, with 18 bases spanning the gap. Germline assignment: CDR1 SGHTA and CDR2 FQGNSA. The CDR3 is 15 amino acids. CDR3 sequence reads: CASSPGGSNREKLFF. The CDR3 bases are TGTGCCAGCAGCCCCGGGGGCAGCAATAGGGAAAAACTGTTTTTT.

This chain joins TRBV19 and TRBJ2-3, with D hard to call. Per germline, CDR1 LNHDA and CDR2 SQIVND (reference sequence). CDR3 length: 15 amino acids. V was trimmed by 1 base and J by 2 bases, leaving 10 bases between them. The CDR3 nucleotides are TGTGCCAGTAGTATAGGGGATGGGCTCACAGATACGCAGTATTTT. Translating gives CASSIGDGLTDTQYF. The full variable domain, in which reference TRBV19 and TRBJ2-3 provide the parts outside the CDR3, is DGGITQSPKYLFRKEGQNVTLSCEQNLNHDAMYWYRQDPGQGLRLIYYSQIVNDFQKGDIAEGYSVSREKKESFPLTVTSAQKNPTAFYLCASSIGDGLTDTQYFGPGTRLTVL.

This clone was found a few times. The chain uses TRBV7-9 and TRBJ1-4, with TRBD1 matching 9 bases. The CDR3 is 16 amino acids. Germline CDR1 reads SEHNR; CDR2 reads FQNEAQ (reference sequence). Trimming removed 5 bases from V and 4 bases from J; junction bases left unmatched: 8. The CDR3 sequence is CASSPPGQGINEKLFF. The DNA for the CDR3 is TGTGCCAGCAGCCCCCCGGGACAGGGTATTAATGAAAAACTGTTTTTT.